A single sample gave rise to the 28 T cell receptor beta chains below, sequenced in a study of T-cell memory formation after mild COVID-19. Each CDR3 protein is one row after TCRdb ran MiXCR on the 5' RACE reads. The table records fewer than 700,000 distinct CDR3 sequences, about 20% of them present only once. The source material was PBMCs or a T cell subset sorted from them (not recorded which). All receptors derive from an adult woman who had mild COVID-19 (a few samples of this study predate the infection). Cell type and time point are not known.

The table lists this clonotype with many counts. V gene TRBV5-5 combines with J gene TRBJ2-7; 8 bases agree with TRBD1. This CDR3 comprises 14 residues. V trimming: 0 bases; J trimming: 5 bases; junction bases outside the gene matches: 4. Germline lookup yields CDR1 SGHKS and CDR2 YYEKEE (reference sequence). The CDR3 region is CASSLGQGFDEQYF. The CDR3 DNA reads as TGTGCCAGCAGCTTGGGACAGGGGTTCGACGAGCAGTACTTC.

This chain connects TRBV3-1 to TRBJ2-6; 7 bases align to TRBD1. Trimming cost V 0 bases and J 0 bases; bases outside gene matches: 8. Germline V gives CDR1 LGHDT, CDR2 YNNKEL (reference sequence). CDR3 length: 19 amino acids. The CDR3 region is CASSQDEGAPYSGANVLTF. In nucleotides, the CDR3 is TGTGCCAGCAGCCAAGACGAGGGGGCTCCCTACTCTGGGGCCAACGTCCTGACTTTC.

The DNA for the CDR3 is TGTGCCATCAGGCCTAGAGGGACTCAAGCTGAAGCTTTCTTT. It is translated as CAIRPRGTQAEAFF. The chain is built from TRBV10-3 and TRBJ1-1, with D perhaps TRBD1 (5 bases). The CDR3 contains 14 residues. Trimming left V 6 bases short and J 6 bases short, with 17 bases between. The V gene's germline CDR1 is ENHRY and CDR2 SYGVKD.

This sequence joins TRBV7-3 and TRBJ2-7; D not resolved. This CDR3 has 14 amino acids. Deletions cut 1 base from V and 1 base from J, with 8 bases between. The germline CDR1 and CDR2 sequences are SGHTA and FQGTGA. The CDR3 sequence: CASSLSPESYEQYF. The CDR3 coding sequence is TGTGCCAGCAGCTTAAGCCCAGAATCCTACGAGCAGTACTTC. Filled out from reference TRBV7-3 and TRBJ2-7, the complete variable domain reads GAGVSQTPSNKVTEKGKYVELRCDPISGHTALYWYRQSLGQGPEFLIYFQGTGAADDSGLPNDRFFAVRPEGSVSTLKIQRTERGDSAVYLCASSLSPESYEQYFGPGTRLTVT.

The V call is TRBV24-1, the J call TRBJ2-5; the D gene is possibly TRBD1 (5 bases). V gave up 3 bases and J gave up 1 base, with 14 bases separating them. Germline CDR1 reads KGHDR; CDR2 reads SFDVKD. This CDR3 has 16 residues. CDR3 protein: CATSDAQGPGQETQYF. In DNA form, the CDR3 reads TGTGCCACCAGTGATGCGCAGGGCCCGGGCCAAGAGACCCAGTACTTC.

This clonotype occurred a few times. V gene TRBV6-5 combines with J gene TRBJ2-1, with 9 nucleotides matching TRBD1. The CDR3 has 15 amino acids. Germline loops: CDR1 MNHEY, CDR2 SVGAGI. With 5 bases clipped from V and 5 bases from J, the junction kept 7 bases outside the gene matches. The CDR3 region has the DNA TGTGCCAGCAGTCAGCCGGGACAGGGTAACAATGAGCAGTTCTTC. This codes for CASSQPGQGNNEQFF.

This clonotype came up a few times. The chain couples TRBV5-1 to TRBJ1-2, with D perhaps matching TRBD1 (6 bases). V was trimmed by 1 base and J by 3 bases, leaving 10 bases between them. The CDR3 sequence is 14 residues long. CDR1 is SGHRS and CDR2 is YFSETQ in the germline V gene. The CDR3 coding sequence is TGCGCCAGCAGCTTGCGGGGGGCGGACTATGGCTACACCTTC. It encodes CASSLRGADYGYTF.

This clonotype occurred a few times. This chain links TRBV5-6 with TRBJ1-2, with 12 bases that match TRBD1. CDR1 and CDR2 from the germline V gene are SGHDT and YYEEEE. The CDR3 consists of 15 residues. J gave up 4 bases and V 4 bases, and 5 bases lay outside the gene matches. The CDR3 loop reads CASSLGTGGTYGYTF. In DNA, the CDR3 is TGTGCCAGCAGCCTCGGGACAGGGGGCACCTATGGCTACACCTTC.

The chain couples TRBV5-1 to TRBJ1-2, with unresolved D. V gave up 0 bases and J gave up 2 bases, with 14 bases separating them. Germline V gene data show CDR1 as SGHRS and CDR2 as YFSETQ. The CDR3 contains 16 residues. In DNA, the CDR3 is TGCGCCAGCAGCTTGGATACCCGGGGTGGGAACTATGGCTACACCTTC. It codes for CASSLDTRGGNYGYTF.

V gene TRBV25-1 combines with J gene TRBJ1-2; D may be TRBD1 (5 bases). Trimming took off 6 bases at V and 2 bases at J, with 19 bases between the two ends. This CDR3 comprises 16 residues. Germline V gene data show CDR1 as MGHDK and CDR2 as SYGVNS. This CDR3 reads CASSPGTKPGNYGYTF. The DNA of the CDR3 is TGTGCCAGCAGCCCCGGGACGAAGCCTGGAAACTATGGCTACACCTTC.

This clonotype turned up a few times. The V gene is TRBV5-1, the J gene TRBJ2-1; tentative D call: TRBD1 (6 bases). Trimming pared 3 bases from V and 2 bases from J, leaving 12 bases between. Germline V gene lookup returns CDR1 SGHRS and CDR2 YFSETQ. The CDR3 is made up of 15 amino acids. The CDR3 sequence: CASSSLTGTYNEQFF. The CDR3 DNA follows: TGCGCCAGCAGCTCCCTGACAGGTACCTACAATGAGCAGTTCTTC.

V usage is TRBV18 and J usage is TRBJ2-7; 15 bases map to TRBD2. The germline gives CDR1 KGHSH, CDR2 LQKENI. This CDR3 has 17 residues. The trim removed 3 bases at V and 3 bases at J, leaving 6 bases unmatched. Here the CDR3 DNA reads TGTGCCAGCTCACCGCTGGGACTAGCGGGGGGAATCTACGAGCAGTACTTC. This gives the protein CASSPLGLAGGIYEQYF.

The rearrangement uses TRBV2 and TRBJ2-5; TRBD1 might be the D (6 bases). Germline values: CDR1 SNHLY, CDR2 FYNNEI. Deletions cut 2 bases from V and 4 bases from J, with 14 bases between. The CDR3 is made up of 15 amino acids. For the CDR3, the DNA is TGTGCCAGCAGTGAAAACGCCGGGACACCAGAGACCCAGTACTTC. Translated: CASSENAGTPETQYF.

The CDR3 reads CASTWQGYEQYF. As DNA, the CDR3 is TGTGCCAGCACTTGGCAGGGCTACGAGCAGTACTTC. V and J are TRBV2 and TRBJ2-7; TRBD1 is a possible D gene (5 bases). This CDR3 contains 12 residues. Per germline, CDR1 SNHLY and CDR2 FYNNEI. V shed 7 bases and J shed 3 bases, with 10 bases lying between them.

This chain joins TRBV9 and TRBJ2-7; 9 positions agree with TRBD1. This CDR3 region has 16 residues. Looked up from germline, CDR1 is SGDLS and CDR2 is YYNGEE. V lost 4 bases and J lost 6; bases outside the gene matches: 14. CDR3 nucleotide sequence: TGTGCCAGCAGCTCGATCTCCGGGACAGGGTGGGGCGAGCAGTACTTC. Its translation: CASSSISGTGWGEQYF.

This clonotype was counted between two and nine times. The J gene is TRBJ2-5, the V gene TRBV7-9; D perhaps matches TRBD2 (6 bases). Germline CDR1 is SEHNR and CDR2 is FQNEAQ (reference sequence). There are 16 residues in the CDR3. The V and J ends lost 1 base and 4 bases respectively, with 16 bases between them. CDR3 in amino acids: CASSLVVGRGGETQYF. For the CDR3, the DNA is TGTGCCAGCAGCTTAGTAGTTGGAAGGGGAGGAGAGACCCAGTACTTC.

The chain couples TRBV18 to TRBJ1-4, with a possible D match to TRBD1 (6 bases). Germline-derived CDR1 and CDR2 are KGHSH and LQKENI. The length of the CDR3 is 13 residues. The ends were cut back, 4 bases at V and 5 bases at J, with 8 bases in the middle. The chain's CDR3 is CASSRGPNEKLFF. In DNA, the CDR3 is TGTGCCAGCTCACGGGGGCCGAATGAAAAACTGTTTTTT. Full variable domain (remainder filled in from reference TRBV18 and TRBJ1-4): NAGVMQNPRHLVRRRGQEARLRCSPMKGHSHVYWYRQLPEEGLKFMVYLQKENIIDESGMPKERFSAEFPKEGPSILRIQQVVRGDSAAYFCASSRGPNEKLFFGSGTQLSVL.

This clonotype was seen repeatedly, ten times or more. The chain uses TRBV14 and TRBJ2-4, with 7 bases fitting TRBD2. The ends lost 3 bases at V and 6 bases at J; junction bases unmatched: 8. The CDR3 sequence is 15 residues long. CDR1 SGHDN and CDR2 FVKESK come from the germline V gene. CDR3 sequence reads: CASSHPTSFGNIQYF. The CDR3 region has the DNA TGTGCCAGCAGCCACCCGACTAGCTTCGGAAACATTCAGTACTTC.

This clonotype has just a few counts. The chain joins TRBV25-1 to TRBJ1-2, with 7 bases matching TRBD1. CDR1 MGHDK and CDR2 SYGVNS come from the germline V gene. This CDR3 comprises 13 residues. After removal of 5 bases from V and 7 bases from J, the junction contained 7 bases not matched to a gene. CDR3 coding DNA: TGTGCCAGCAGTCCGACAGGGATCAGTGGCTACACCTTC. Protein sequence: CASSPTGISGYTF.

The chain carries TRBV3-1 and TRBJ2-2, with D possibly being TRBD2 (7 bases). Trimming took off 4 bases at V and 5 bases at J, with 14 bases between the two ends. The length of the CDR3 is 15 residues. Germline V gene sequence: CDR1 LGHDT, CDR2 YNNKEL (reference sequence). The CDR3 spells CASSPRGGGTGELFF. The DNA for the CDR3 is TGTGCCAGCAGCCCCAGAGGGGGGGGGACCGGGGAGCTGTTTTTT.

This clonotype has ten or more counts. The chain links TRBV7-2 to TRBJ1-5, with D unresolved. This CDR3 has 15 amino acids. Trimming took off 1 base at V and 0 bases at J, with 7 bases between the two ends. Germline V gives CDR1 SGHTA, CDR2 FQGNSA. The CDR3 coding sequence is TGTGCCAGCAGCTTAGGCGGTTTTAGCAATCAGCCCCAGCATTTT. It yields the protein CASSLGGFSNQPQHF.

The rearrangement uses TRBV20-1 and TRBJ1-2; no firm D call. The germline V gene has CDR1 DFQATT and CDR2 SNEGSKA (reference sequence). The CDR3 runs 12 residues. Trimming left V 5 bases short and J 7 bases short, with 14 bases between. CDR3 loop: CSAPPTPTGYTF. The CDR3 nucleotides read TGCAGTGCTCCTCCCACCCCTACTGGCTACACCTTC.

The chain has TRBV4-3 and TRBJ2-3, with 13 bases lining up with TRBD2. CDR1 is LGHNA and CDR2 is YSLEER in the germline V gene. The V segment lost 4 bases and the J segment 2 bases; nucleotides outside the gene matches: 6. CDR3 length: 17 residues. The CDR3 DNA is TGCGCCAGCAGCCCGAGGACTAGCGGGAGTATCACAGATACGCAGTATTTT. Protein: CASSPRTSGSITDTQYF.

This clonotype was counted between two and nine times. V and J are TRBV6-5 and TRBJ2-7; 9 bases are shared with TRBD1. CDR3 size: 16 residues. V dropped 7 bases and J dropped 4; count of bases not matched to a gene: 14. Germline-derived CDR1 and CDR2 are MNHEY and SVGAGI. The CDR3 here is CASTTTPGQGWYEQYF. CDR3 nucleotides: TGTGCCAGCACCACTACCCCGGGACAGGGATGGTACGAGCAGTACTTC.

V and J are TRBV23-1 and TRBJ2-1; TRBD1 is a possible D gene (6 bases). TRBV23-1 is an open reading frame, and its role is uncertain. Trimming took 2 bases from V and 6 from J, leaving 29 bases between them. The CDR3 spans 20 residues. Written as DNA, the CDR3 is TGCGCCAGCAGTCAACCGCAATTCCTCGCAGGGGTGGTCAGGGGCAATGAGCAGTTCTTC. This encodes CASSQPQFLAGVVRGNEQFF.

The gene calls are TRBV9 and TRBJ2-3, with 10 nucleotides matching TRBD2. J lost 2 bases, V lost 6 bases, and 9 bases had no gene match. The CDR3 covers 16 residues. Germline lookup yields CDR1 SGDLS and CDR2 YYNGEE. The CDR3 is CASNSGTSGVTDTQYF. CDR3 DNA sequence: TGTGCCAGCAACTCCGGCACTAGCGGGGTCACAGATACGCAGTATTTT.

The V call is TRBV2, the J call TRBJ1-4; D is uncertain. Trimming took 8 bases from V and 4 from J, leaving 8 bases between them. The germline V gene has CDR1 SNHLY and CDR2 FYNNEI. The CDR3 totals 12 residues. The DNA for the CDR3 is TGTGCCAGCTGCGAGATTAATGAAAAACTGTTTTTT. This encodes CASCEINEKLFF.

The V and J genes are TRBV4-2 and TRBJ1-1; TRBD1 might be the D (6 bases). V was cut by 1 base and J by 2 bases, with 11 bases left in between. The CDR3 consists of 15 residues. In germline, CDR1 is LGHNA, CDR2 YNFKEQ. CDR3 DNA: TGTGCCAGCAGCCAAGCCGTGGGGGCAAACACTGAAGCTTTCTTT. It translates to CASSQAVGANTEAFF.